This T cell receptor (beta chain) was found in a study of shared clonotypes between healthy human individuals. CD45RO-negative CD8 cells positively selected for CCR7 made up the naive population, which excluded terminally differentiated effector memory CD45RA+ cells. Profiling relied on immunoSEQ multiplex PCR, and the TCRdb table lists in-frame clones only, not all of them. The sample gives about 2.1 million clones, 90% to 95% of which show up once; approximately 1.7% is in the top ten. The specimen sequenced was naive CD8+ T cells from PBMCs. This receptor was obtained from a man between 18 and 29 years old in good health. Some clones in this sample may be carry-over from other donors' samples.

The DNA of the CDR3 is TGTGCCAGCAGCTTAAAGGGCTGGGGGGATGGCTACACCTTC. Amino acids: CASSLKGWGDGYTF. V usage is TRBV7-8 and J usage is TRBJ1-2, with D possibly being TRBD1 (5 bases). The germline V gene encodes CDR1 SGHVS and CDR2 FQNEAQ. The CDR3 is 14 amino acids. V shed 2 bases and J shed 6 bases, with 13 bases lying between them.